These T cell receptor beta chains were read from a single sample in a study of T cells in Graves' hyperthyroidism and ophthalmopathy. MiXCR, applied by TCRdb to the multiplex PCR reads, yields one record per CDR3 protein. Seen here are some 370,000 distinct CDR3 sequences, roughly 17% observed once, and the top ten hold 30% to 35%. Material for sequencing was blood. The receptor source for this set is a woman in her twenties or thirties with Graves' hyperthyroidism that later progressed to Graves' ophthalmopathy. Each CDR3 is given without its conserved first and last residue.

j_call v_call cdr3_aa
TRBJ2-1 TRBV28 ASRIGTNSYNEQF
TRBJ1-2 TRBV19 ASSIPDSYGYT
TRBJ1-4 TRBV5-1 ASSLQQGHEKLF
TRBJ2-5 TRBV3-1 ASSLRYGGGETQY
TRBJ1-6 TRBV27 ACSSSRGQKNSPLH
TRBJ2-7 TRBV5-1 ASSQIGQGVPHEQY
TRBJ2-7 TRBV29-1 SVEEGVGLEQY
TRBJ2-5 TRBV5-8 ASSFGTSGRSGETQY
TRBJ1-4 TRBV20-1 SARERGQGNEKLF
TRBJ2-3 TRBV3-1 ASSFEVGADTQY
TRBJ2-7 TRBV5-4 ASSFESGRAYEQY
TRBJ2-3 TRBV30 AWSGQGPDTQY
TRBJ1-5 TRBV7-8 ASSWDRLREPQH
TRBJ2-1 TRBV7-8 ASSSGVREQF
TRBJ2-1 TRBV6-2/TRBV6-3 ASSYGLSGGLYNEQF
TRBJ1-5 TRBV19 ASTYRGQGQPQH
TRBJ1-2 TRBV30 AWSHGRSVGYT
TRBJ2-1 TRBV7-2 ASSWGLDGQF
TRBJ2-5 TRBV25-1 ASSERSGDPRETQY
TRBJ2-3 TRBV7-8 ASSLARVAGTTDTQY
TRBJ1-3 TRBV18 ASSLGTGRGNTIY
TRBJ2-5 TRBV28 ASSLESQETQY
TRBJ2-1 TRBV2 ASRGGTSGYNEQF
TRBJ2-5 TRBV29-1 SVEDHRGSLGETQY
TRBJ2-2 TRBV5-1 ASSLDQPGELF
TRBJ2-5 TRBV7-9 ASSFPEGKETQY
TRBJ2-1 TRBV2 ASSPGLGVNEQF
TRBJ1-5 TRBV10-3 AIRTEEDQPQH
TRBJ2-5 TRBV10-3 AIRGAGGGSPQY
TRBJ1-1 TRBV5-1 ASSLGNYPNTEAF
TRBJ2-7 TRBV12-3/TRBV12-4 ASSRGGPRNEQY
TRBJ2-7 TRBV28 ASKTGAGEQY
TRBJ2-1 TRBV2 ASSESWGRSSYNEQF
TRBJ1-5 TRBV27 ASSRHRGDAHQPQH